A selection of T cell receptor beta chains follows, all from one sample in a study of blood T cell repertoires in COVID-19. Measured with immunoSEQ multiplex PCR; TCRdb has only the in-frame clones, and not every one. The repertoire includes more than 300,000 clones, 90% of them detected once, and about 4% sits in the top ten. The sequencing input was PBMCs or T cells enriched from blood (not recorded which). The receptors were gathered from a woman in her 30s who had been exposed to COVID-19. CDR3s leave out the opening cysteine and the closing phenylalanine or tryptophan. Each record gives: J gene, V gene, CDR3 protein.

TRBJ1-2,TRBV5-1,ASSTGQGAFGYT
TRBJ2-1,TRBV9,ASSVVDWGQGLV
TRBJ1-3,TRBV7-6,ASRRGTGMGNTIY
TRBJ1-1,TRBV11-2,ASSFPTNTEAF
TRBJ2-7,TRBV5-6,ASSFPRGEQY
TRBJ1-5,TRBV6-5,ASRGNQPQH
TRBJ1-5,TRBV7-2,ASSLQLRGGADHQPQH
TRBJ2-4,TRBV10-3,AISEREARGKNIQY
TRBJ2-7,TRBV3-1/TRBV3-2,ASSQGTSTYEQY
TRBJ2-1,TRBV29-1,SAHRGRTYNEQF
TRBJ1-1,TRBV2,ASSGPQGIPEAF
TRBJ1-6,TRBV27,ASSFGQINSPLH